The 22 T cell receptor beta chains below were found in one sample sequenced in a study of cytomegalovirus exposure and HLA in healthy donors. The study ran its PCR with 60 Vbeta and 13 Jbeta primers. Some clones are missing from TCRdb's copy, which holds only in-frame ones; the method was immunoSEQ multiplex PCR. Among under 150,000 clones, 70% to 80% were seen once, and the ten largest hold about 3%. Material: PBMCs. These receptors were obtained from a human donor in good health.

This chain uses TRBV30 with TRBJ1-3; D not certain. Looked up from germline, CDR1 is GTSNPN and CDR2 is SVGIG (reference sequence). This CDR3 contains 16 residues. V was trimmed by 2 bases and J by 0 bases, leaving 14 bases between them. CDR3 sequence (DNA): TGTGCCTGGAGTAAGGGAGGCCCGGCCTCTGGAAACACCATATATTTT. Its translation: CAWSKGGPASGNTIYF. Drawing the rest from reference TRBV30 and TRBJ1-3, the complete variable domain is SQTIHQWPATLVQPVGSPLSLECTVEGTSNPNLYWYRQAAGRGLQLLFYSVGIGQISSEVPQNLSASRPQDRQFILSSKKLLLSDSGFYLCAWSKGGPASGNTIYFGEGSWLTVV.

This clone was detected only a few times. The chain carries TRBV6-1 and TRBJ1-1, with D uncertain. This CDR3 region has 15 residues. The germline V gene has CDR1 MNHNS and CDR2 SASEGT. Between the trimmed V and J ends, which lost 7 bases and 6 bases, there was a span of 21 bases. CDR3 DNA sequence: TGTGCCAGCAAGGCCGAAACCCGGGAGAAGGCTGAAGCTTTCTTT. Translated, it gives CASKAETREKAEAFF.

The V and J genes are TRBV28 and TRBJ2-5; 9 bases align to TRBD2. The CDR3 spans 14 residues. CDR1 and CDR2 (germline): MDHEN, SYDVKM. J was trimmed by 7 bases and V by 7 bases; bases with no gene match: 10. The CDR3 sequence: CASMSSGGFMTQYF. The CDR3, as DNA: TGTGCCAGCATGAGTAGCGGGGGTTTTATGACCCAGTACTTC.

This clone was counted a single time. The chain recombines TRBV7-2 with TRBJ1-2; 7 bases fit TRBD1. The germline V gene encodes CDR1 SGHTA and CDR2 FQGNSA. CDR3 length equals 16 residues. V lost 2 bases, J lost 8 bases, and 14 bases stayed unmatched. In DNA, the CDR3 is TGTGCCAGCAGCTTAAACCCACCGACAGGGCGAAAGGGCTACACCTTC. Translated: CASSLNPPTGRKGYTF.

The chain's CDR3 is CASSVWGGRARDTQYF. The DNA for the CDR3 is TGTGCCAGCAGTGTCTGGGGCGGGAGGGCCAGGGATACGCAGTATTTT. This chain uses TRBV2 with TRBJ2-3, with 9 bases aligning to TRBD2. The length of the CDR3 is 16 residues. Germline V gives CDR1 SNHLY, CDR2 FYNNEI. V was clipped by 4 bases and J by 6 bases; unmatched bases: 11.

This chain connects TRBV19 to TRBJ2-1, with D possibly TRBD1 on 6 matching bases. CDR1 is LNHDA and CDR2 is SQIVND in the germline V gene (reference sequence). V gave up 2 bases and J gave up 3 bases, with 11 bases separating them. The CDR3 contains 15 residues. CDR3 in DNA: TGTGCCAGTAGTATACAGGGGACCCTCTACAATGAGCAGTTCTTC. Amino acid sequence: CASSIQGTLYNEQFF.

The chain uses TRBV25-1 and TRBJ2-5; a weak D match, TRBD2 (5 bases). Per the germline V gene, CDR1 is MGHDK and CDR2 is SYGVNS. V was shortened by 5 bases and J by 0 bases, with 7 bases between the two germline ends. The CDR3 extends over 13 amino acids. In DNA, the CDR3 is TGTGCCAGCAGTCTAGCTTACCAAGAGACCCAGTACTTC. It codes for CASSLAYQETQYF.

The V and J genes are TRBV28 and TRBJ2-3; 9 bases map to TRBD1. With V trimmed by 3 bases and J by 1 base, 8 bases remained unmatched. CDR3 length: 17 residues. CDR1 MDHEN and CDR2 SYDVKM come from the germline V gene. CDR3 bases: TGTGCCAGCAGTTTGGTATGGCGGACAGGGGGCACAGATACGCAGTATTTT. The encoded protein is CASSLVWRTGGTDTQYF.

This clone was seen only once. The V call is TRBV15, the J call TRBJ2-3; D perhaps matches TRBD2 (5 bases). This CDR3 contains 15 residues. Germline loops: CDR1 LNHNV, CDR2 YYDKDF (reference sequence). V was pared by 1 base and J by 1 base, with 9 bases between. The CDR3: CATSRAQRRTDTQYF. The CDR3 nucleotides read TGTGCCACCAGCAGAGCCCAGCGGCGCACAGATACGCAGTATTTT.

The table lists this clone with a few counts. The gene calls are TRBV4-2 and TRBJ1-5; tentatively, D is TRBD1 (6 bases). V was pared by 4 bases and J by 4 bases, with 14 bases between. This CDR3 is 15 amino acids long. Germline values: CDR1 LGHNA, CDR2 YNFKEQ. CDR3 DNA sequence: TGTGCCAGCAGCCCCGCCTGGGACACAAATCAGCCCCAGCATTTT. It specifies CASSPAWDTNQPQHF.

This clone came up a few times. The chain uses TRBV19 and TRBJ1-1, with D maybe TRBD1 (6 bases). Germline CDR1 LNHDA, CDR2 SQIVND (reference sequence). This CDR3 has 15 residues. V lost 1 base to trimming and J lost 4 bases, with 13 bases between them. The CDR3 bases are TGTGCCAGTAGTATAGGAACAGGGAAGAGCACTGAAGCTTTCTTT. This encodes CASSIGTGKSTEAFF.

The chain uses TRBV5-4 and TRBJ1-1; D is ambiguous. CDR1 is SGHNT and CDR2 is YYREEE in the germline V gene (reference sequence). Trimming took off 7 bases at V and 6 bases at J, with 13 bases between the two ends. There are 12 residues in the CDR3. CDR3 loop: CASRLLDSEAFF. DNA of the CDR3: TGTGCCAGCCGCCTACTTGATTCTGAAGCTTTCTTT.

The chain joins TRBV29-1 to TRBJ2-1; 9 bases match TRBD2. The CDR3 runs to 14 residues. Germline V lookup: CDR1 SQVTM, CDR2 ANQGSEA. V trimming: 7 bases; J trimming: 5 bases; junction bases outside the gene matches: 9. CDR3 protein: CSEAQRGADNEQFF. The CDR3 coding sequence is TGCAGCGAGGCCCAGCGGGGGGCGGACAATGAGCAGTTCTTC.

As concerns this clone: This same CDR3 is encoded by further DNA sequences in the sample. The J gene is TRBJ2-1, the V gene TRBV5-6; 8 positions agree with TRBD1. The germline CDR1 and CDR2 sequences are SGHDT and YYEEEE. The CDR3 runs 15 residues. The J segment lost 9 bases and the V segment lost 4 bases, leaving 12 bases of the junction unmatched. The CDR3 reads CASSPRRTGKSEQFF. The CDR3 region has the DNA TGTGCCAGCAGCCCTCGTCGGACAGGGAAAAGTGAGCAGTTCTTC.

J is TRBJ2-7 and V is TRBV6-6, with D possibly being TRBD1 (5 bases). The CDR3 totals 13 residues. Between the trimmed V and J ends, which lost 2 bases and 6 bases, there was a span of 11 bases. From germline, CDR1 is MNHNY and CDR2 SVGAGI (reference sequence). Here the CDR3 reads CASSYGAWGEQYF. The CDR3 nucleotides are TGTGCCAGCAGTTACGGGGCGTGGGGCGAGCAGTACTTC.

Here the CDR3 DNA reads TGTGCCAGCAGCTCCCTTTCTCCGGGGGGCGGTGGCTACACCTTC. It is translated as CASSSLSPGGGGYTF. The chain is built from TRBV7-3 and TRBJ1-2; a possible D gene is TRBD1 (6 bases). Germline CDR1 and CDR2: SGHTA and FQGTGA. The V end lost 4 bases, the J end lost 7 bases, and 19 bases lay between the germline ends. This CDR3 has 15 residues.

This clone was detected a few times. V is TRBV11-2 and J is TRBJ1-2; D unclear. Germline CDR1 SGHAT, CDR2 FQNNGV. The V end lost 1 base, the J end lost 4 bases, and 10 bases lay between the germline ends. The length of the CDR3 is 14 residues. The CDR3 loop reads CASSLAEGVYGYTF. The DNA for the CDR3 is TGTGCCAGCAGCTTAGCCGAGGGTGTCTATGGCTACACCTTC.

The chain has TRBV25-1 and TRBJ1-2; D might be TRBD1 (5 bases). The CDR3 loop spans 13 amino acids. Deletions cut 7 bases from V and 6 bases from J, with 15 bases between. Germline values: CDR1 MGHDK, CDR2 SYGVNS. The DNA of the CDR3 is TGTGCCAGCACTACAGGTGGCGAACATGGCTACACCTTC. Translating it yields CASTTGGEHGYTF.

The chain uses TRBV7-9 and TRBJ1-2; D perhaps matches TRBD1 (6 bases). Germline-derived CDR1 and CDR2 are SEHNR and FQNEAQ (reference sequence). The CDR3 contains 13 residues. V lost 4 bases to trimming and J lost 4 bases, with 10 bases between them. The CDR3 nucleotides are TGTGCCAGCAGCTCAGGACAGCTCTATGGCTACACCTTC. It translates to CASSSGQLYGYTF.

The V gene is TRBV7-6, the J gene TRBJ1-5; D gene unclear. CDR1 is SGHVS, CDR2 FNYEAQ, per germline. The CDR3 consists of 15 residues. V lost 5 bases to trimming and J lost 0 bases, with 11 bases between them. The CDR3 protein is CASSEAAYSNQPQHF. The CDR3 DNA follows: TGTGCCAGCAGCGAAGCAGCGTATAGCAATCAGCCCCAGCATTTT.

The rearrangement joins TRBV28 to TRBJ2-3, with 7 bases fitting TRBD2. The V segment lost 7 bases and the J segment 3 bases; nucleotides outside the gene matches: 10. Germline assignment: CDR1 MDHEN and CDR2 SYDVKM. This CDR3 region has 15 residues. The CDR3 sequence: CASTLGGTPTDTQYF. CDR3 bases: TGTGCCAGCACCCTCGGGGGGACCCCTACAGATACGCAGTATTTT.

The chain combines TRBV7-9 with TRBJ2-5; maybe TRBD1 (5 bases). The V gene lost 7 bases and the J gene lost 5 bases, with 14 bases spanning the gap. This CDR3 is built from 13 residues. Germline lookup yields CDR1 SEHNR and CDR2 FQNEAQ (reference sequence). CDR3 residues: CASTLDIPETQYF. CDR3 DNA: TGTGCCAGCACTCTGGACATTCCGGAGACCCAGTACTTC.